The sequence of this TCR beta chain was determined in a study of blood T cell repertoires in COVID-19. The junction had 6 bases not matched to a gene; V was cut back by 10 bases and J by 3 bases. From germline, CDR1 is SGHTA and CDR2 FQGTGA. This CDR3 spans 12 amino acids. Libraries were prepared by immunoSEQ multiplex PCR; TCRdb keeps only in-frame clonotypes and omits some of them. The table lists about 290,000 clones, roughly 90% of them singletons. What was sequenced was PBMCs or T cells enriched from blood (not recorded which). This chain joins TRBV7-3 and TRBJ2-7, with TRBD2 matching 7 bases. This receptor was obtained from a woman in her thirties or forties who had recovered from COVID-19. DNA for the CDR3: TGTGCCATGCGGCTAGCGGTCTACGAGCAGTACTTC. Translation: CAMRLAVYEQYF.